This T cell receptor (beta chain) was retrieved from a study of T-cell memory formation after mild COVID-19. To note about this clonotype: Its cognate antigen is unknown.

UMIs and sample barcodes were carried by the TCR alpha and TCR beta cDNA libraries that 5'RACE produced using constant-segment primers. TCRdb re-called the 5' RACE reads through MiXCR, storing one row per CDR3 protein. This sample carries just over 400,000 distinct CDR3 sequences, roughly a quarter of them seen once, and the ten largest clones take roughly 14%. Study results and limitations: Of the contracting clones, CD4+ ones lay mainly in CM and EM, and CD8+ ones in EMRA. The finding that pre-infection memory included some responding clones suggested that cross-reactive memory joined.

The V and J ends lost 7 bases and 8 bases, in that order; junction bases with no gene match: 7. The CDR3 consists of 14 residues. The germline gives CDR1 ENHRY, CDR2 SYGVKD. Sequencing was carried out using PBMCs or a T cell subset sorted from them (not recorded which). V usage is TRBV10-3 and J usage is TRBJ2-1, with 11 nucleotides matching TRBD2. This receptor was identified in an adult woman who had mild COVID-19 (a few samples of this study predate the infection). Cell type and time point are not known. CDR3 nucleotides: TGTGCCATCATGACTAGCGGGATTGTACATGAGCAGTTCTTC. Amino acids: CAIMTSGIVHEQFF.